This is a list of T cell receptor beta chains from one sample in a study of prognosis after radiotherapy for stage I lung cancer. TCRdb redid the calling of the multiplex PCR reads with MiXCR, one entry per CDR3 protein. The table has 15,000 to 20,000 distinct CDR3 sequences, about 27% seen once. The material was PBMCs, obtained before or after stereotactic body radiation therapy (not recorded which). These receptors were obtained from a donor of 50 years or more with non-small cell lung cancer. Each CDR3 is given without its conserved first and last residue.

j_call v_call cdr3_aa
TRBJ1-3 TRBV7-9 ASRREGSGNTIY
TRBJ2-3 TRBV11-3 ASSLNGMGSDTQY
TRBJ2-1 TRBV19 ASSIQGFENEQF
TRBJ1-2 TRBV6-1 ASTGGGYGYT
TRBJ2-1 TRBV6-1 ASNPIAGEGNEQF
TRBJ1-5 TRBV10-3 AIRGGAANQPQH
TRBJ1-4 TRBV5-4 ASSSERGREKLF
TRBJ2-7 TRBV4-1 ASSQDRGRSFEQY
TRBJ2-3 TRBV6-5 ASSYSPSIFSTDTQY
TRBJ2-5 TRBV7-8 ASERDRFETQY
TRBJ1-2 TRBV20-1 NAALGALQGHYGYT
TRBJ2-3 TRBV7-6 ASSSGSGTDTQY
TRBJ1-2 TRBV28 ASSPIDRSHYGYT
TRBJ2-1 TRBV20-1 SARTGGSGNEQF
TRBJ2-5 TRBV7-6 ASSLEGVGSGETQY
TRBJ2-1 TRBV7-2 ASSSPRWQGFSYNEQF
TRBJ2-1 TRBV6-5 ASSYGPGFGEQF
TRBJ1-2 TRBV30 AWSPQGKGVYGYT
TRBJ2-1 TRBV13 ASSLSASERTTYNEQF
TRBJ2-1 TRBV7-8 ASSWAGEQF
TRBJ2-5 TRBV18 ASSPQETQY
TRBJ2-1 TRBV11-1 ASSPRGTLHNEQF
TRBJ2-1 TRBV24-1 ATSDVRGSGKHLTEQF
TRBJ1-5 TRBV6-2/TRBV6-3 ASSSDRSNQPQH
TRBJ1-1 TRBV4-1 ASSQDFQGAEAF
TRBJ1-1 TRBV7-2 ASRSQVGIPNTEAF
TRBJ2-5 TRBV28 ASSFGTGGGQETQY
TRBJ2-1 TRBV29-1 SVELAGSSYNEQF
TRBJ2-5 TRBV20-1 SAGPGGVYQETQY
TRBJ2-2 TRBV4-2 ASSHPGSNTGELF
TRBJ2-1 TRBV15 ATSMDGALYNEQF
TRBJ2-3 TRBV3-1 ASSQDLADTQY
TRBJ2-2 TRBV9 ASSLSGSGTGELF
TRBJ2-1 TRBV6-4 ASGLAGESEQF
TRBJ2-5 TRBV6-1 ASTKGSQETQY
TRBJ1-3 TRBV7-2 ASISSASSGNTIY
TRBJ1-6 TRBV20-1 SARDSGVLDSPLH
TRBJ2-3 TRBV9 ASSEEGGAQY
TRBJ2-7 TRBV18 ASSPPLVYEQY
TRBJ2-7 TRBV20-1 SARTTGLRSYEQY
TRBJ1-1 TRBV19 ASSTRTGNTEAF
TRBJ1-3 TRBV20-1 SARGFRQGNSGNTIY
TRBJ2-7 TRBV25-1 ASSPSGAGHEKY
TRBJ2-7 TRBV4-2 ASSAGLAGESYEQY
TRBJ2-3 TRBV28 ASSLSPGGGPGDTQY
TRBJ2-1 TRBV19 AIQPRSSGLVNEQF